This paragraph covers one T cell receptor (beta chain) sequence. The entry originates in a study of cytotoxic CD8 clonotypes in ibrutinib-treated CLL. Study details: Average yields of around 260,000 productive templates and approximately 100,000 productive rearrangements characterized the samples.

Profiled with immunoSEQ multiplex PCR; TCRdb holds only in-frame clones, not every one. The data hold over 45,000 clones, with around 60% observed a single time. V lost 0 bases and J 3 bases, leaving 6 bases between the germline ends. Germline V gene sequence: CDR1 GTSNPN, CDR2 SVGIG (reference sequence). CDR3 length: 12 residues. This receptor was taken from a human donor with chronic lymphocytic leukemia. The sample in question was PBMCs, obtained after 24 months of ibrutinib treatment. The rearrangement joins TRBV30 to TRBJ2-7, with a weak D call TRBD1 (6 bases). CDR3 sequence (DNA): TGTGCCTGGAGTGTAGGGGGCTACGAGCAGTACTTC. This encodes CAWSVGGYEQYF.